This T cell receptor (beta chain) was retrieved from a study of post-analysis software for immune sequencing data. Study information: Relapsing-remitting, secondary progressive and progressive-relapsing multiple sclerosis were all included among the disease courses. Broader study findings: Compared with controls, patients showed significantly lower normalized Chao1 diversity. Controls had lower frequencies than patients of about 5 TRBV segments, which included TRBV5-6, TRBV5-1 and TRBV20-1. With F measure, samples from one preparation batch clustered together strongly.

In this sample, this clonotype turned up a few times. What it binds is not known. The library was made from cDNA and included unique molecular identifiers. The T cell input of roughly 0.9 to 10 million gave about 500,000 cDNA molecules. TCRdb passed the PCR reads through MiXCR, listing each CDR3 protein once. The table records around 400,000 distinct CDR3 sequences, less than 40% of them present only once. Per the germline V gene, CDR1 is SGHDT and CDR2 is YYEEEE. Trimming stripped 4 bases from V and 4 bases from J, with 17 bases between. This CDR3 contains 15 residues. V gene TRBV5-6 combines with J gene TRBJ1-2, with no clear D. The specimen sequenced was blood. The receptor's source is a girl aged 5-17 years with multiple sclerosis. CDR3 nucleotide sequence: TGTGCCAGCAGCCAGGAGGTAGCAGCGGGCTATGGCTACACCTTC. It specifies CASSQEVAAGYGYTF.